This TCR beta chain was recovered during a study of beta chain features in type 1 diabetes (dated by TCRdb to 2017 to 2018). With respect to the entire study: No differences in mean age, gender distribution, total cell number or subset yield were found between patients and healthy donors. Across all samples, some 110,000,000 sorted cells were examined, and cell number per subset correlated strongly with RNA yield. The study compared TCRB repertoires of sorted circulating CD4+ T cell subsets between recently diagnosed type 1 diabetes patients and matched healthy donors. Naive and central memory subsets were obtained from all 28 donors, but regulatory and stem cell-like memory subsets were isolated from only 8 patients and roughly 8 healthy donors. General findings and caveats noted by the study authors: PCR may preferentially amplify shorter templates, but because patient and control samples were amplified and corrected together, any resulting skew would affect both groups equally. The naive, central memory and regulatory TCRB repertoires appeared to resemble one another more closely among patients than among healthy donors. Type 1 diabetes patients showed a moderate but significant shortening of TCRB CDR3 length in all four CD4+ subsets. Sequencing cDNA rather than genomic DNA could over-represent highly expressing activated cells, although activation and CD3 levels did not differ between groups. At VDJ recombination sites, patients with type 1 diabetes made fewer insertions and deleted more nucleotides, a pattern implying thymic rearrangement abnormalities. Because small numbers of individuals were included in the HLA sub-analyses, any influence of HLA type on TCRB rearrangement was left unresolved.

Each donor gave one peripheral blood draw, averaging around 120 mL, which was collected into heparinised tubes. A BD FACSAria II and a panel including CD45RO, CCR7, CD25, CD127, CD95 and CD27 were used to sort naive, central memory, regulatory and stem cell-like memory CD4+ T cells. Purity was above 98% for every sorted population. PBMCs were separated immediately by Lymphoprep density gradient centrifugation and were stained directly, without being cultured. So that batch effects would be minimized, each experiment stained and sorted samples in pairs, pairing one healthy donor with one patient. The High Capacity cDNA Reverse Transcription Kit was used to reverse transcribe all of the isolated RNA, meaning that expressed TCRB transcripts were what got sequenced. Naive, central memory and regulatory T cell samples underwent deep immunoSEQ sequencing, averaging approximately 3.3 million total reads per sample. Sorted cells were lysed in RLT buffer, and RNA was extracted using DNase-treated RNeasy Micro or Mini kits according to cell number. Each cell subset was processed separately to prevent cross-contamination, with patient and healthy donor samples processed together. The immunoSEQ multiplex PCR was used to amplify TCRB sequences from cDNA, generating 87-bp fragments that spanned the CDR3 region. Amplicons were sequenced on the Illumina HiSeq platform. Per the authors' processing: PCR bias was computationally corrected using synthetic template baselines, reads within Hamming distance 2 were collapsed, and singletons that could not be merged were discarded. Reads were aligned against IMGT so that V, D and J genes, CDR3 length and insertions or deletions at six rearrangement sites could be assigned. Within each subset, clonotype counts were normalized to sorted cell number, after which true diversity and Gini coefficients were computed with the tcR R package. The overlap coefficient, calculated on TCRB nucleotide sequences, was used to measure repertoire sharing. As a proxy for the pre-selection repertoire, out-of-frame TCRB sequences from naive cells were analyzed. Not all clones reach the TCRdb copy of this immuneACCESS table, which keeps in-frame sequences only. Checked studies attribute under half of the gap to unresolved V genes and leave the rest unexplained. D and trimming come from the DNA, and the V and J calls and clone size come from that table. Within this sample are fewer than 650,000 clones, with roughly 15% of them counted one time only. About 0.097% of the sample belongs to the ten largest clones.

Its CDR3 holds 12 amino acids, cysteine through phenylalanine. Only the CDR3 portion is preserved as DNA: 36 bases, with reading frame beginning at the first base. V is pared back by 7 bases and J by 8 bases, with 14 bases lying between the germline termini. The germline V gene sets CDR1 to MDHEN and CDR2 to SYDVKM. This clone has only a few counts. Its antigen is not yet known. Base qualities are not provided; no much larger clone lies one nucleotide away. The receptor was derived from a man younger than 30 in good health. The specimen was naive CD4+ T cells from blood. What the cell subset or site label conveys for this sample: true naive CD4+ T cells. This chain is built from TRBV28 and TRBJ1-2; 6 matching bases give a weak D call of TRBD1. The DNA sequence is given as TGTGCCAGCACGAACCAGGGGTGGGGCTACACCTTC. Translated, this gives CASTNQGWGYTF.